Presented here are 13 T cell receptor beta chains from one specimen sequenced in a study of shared clonotypes between healthy human individuals. Generated by immunoSEQ multiplex PCR, the TCRdb table keeps only in-frame clones and is missing some. The data contain some 2 million clones, roughly 96% of them singletons. Sequenced material: naive CD4+ T cells sorted from blood. Subset specified: CD45RA+ positively selected. Receptors were obtained from a man younger than 30 in good health.

About this clone: Other DNA sequences of this sample code for an identical CDR3. This chain links TRBV28 with TRBJ1-2; no firm D call. The V end lost 1 base, the J end lost 2 bases, and 2 bases lay between the germline ends. There are 12 residues in the CDR3. Germline V lookup: CDR1 MDHEN, CDR2 SYDVKM. CDR3 sequence: CASSLSNYGYTF. The DNA for the CDR3 is TGTGCCAGCAGTTTATCCAACTATGGCTACACCTTC.

Only one count was recorded for this clone. One junction end disagrees with the germline gene, perhaps due to a read error. V is TRBV13 and J is TRBJ2-5; the match to TRBD1 covers 7 bases. CDR1 is PRHDT and CDR2 is FYEKMQ in the germline V gene (reference sequence). CDR3 length: 15 residues. In DNA form, the CDR3 reads TGTGCCAGCAGCCTAGGACAGGCCCCCCAAGAGACCCAGTACTTC. Its translation: CASSLGQAPQETQYF.

The gene calls are TRBV30 and TRBJ2-1, with a weak D call TRBD2 (6 bases). This CDR3 contains 16 residues. The V end was cut by 4 bases, the J end by 0 bases, with 16 bases between. Germline V gives CDR1 GTSNPN, CDR2 SVGIG (reference sequence). CDR3 residues: CAWKRGRGSSYNEQFF. CDR3 in DNA: TGTGCCTGGAAAAGGGGACGGGGGAGCTCCTACAATGAGCAGTTCTTC.

V and J are TRBV30 and TRBJ2-5; a weak D match, TRBD1 (6 bases). V shed 6 bases and J shed 5 bases, with 13 bases lying between them. The CDR3 covers 12 residues. Germline-derived CDR1 and CDR2 are GTSNPN and SVGIG (reference sequence). DNA of the CDR3: TGTGCCTGCGTCACAGGGCTGGAGACCCAGTACTTC. Translation: CACVTGLETQYF. The complete variable domain, with remaining parts taken from reference TRBV30 and TRBJ2-5, reads SQTIHQWPATLVQPVGSPLSLECTVEGTSNPNLYWYRQAAGRGLQLLFYSVGIGQISSEVPQNLSASRPQDRQFILSSKKLLLSDSGFYLCACVTGLETQYFGPGTRLLVL.

V is TRBV6-1 and J is TRBJ1-5; D might be TRBD1 (6 bases). The germline V gene has CDR1 MNHNS and CDR2 SASEGT. The length of the CDR3 is 13 residues. Trimming took off 7 bases at V and 3 bases at J, with 10 bases between the two ends. The CDR3: CASNPGVNQPQHF. In DNA form, the CDR3 reads TGTGCCAGCAACCCAGGGGTCAATCAGCCCCAGCATTTT.

This sequence joins TRBV6-5 and TRBJ1-6; D not certain. Germline V gene sequence: CDR1 MNHEY, CDR2 SVGAGI. Trimming took off 3 bases at V and 6 bases at J, with 6 bases between the two ends. CDR3 length equals 13 residues. Here the CDR3 DNA reads TGTGCCAGCAGTTATCTGACTAATTCACCCCTCCACTTT. Translated: CASSYLTNSPLHF.

The genes are TRBV5-1 and TRBJ2-5, with 10 bases that match TRBD2. The V segment lost 4 bases and the J segment 2 bases; nucleotides outside the gene matches: 8. CDR1 and CDR2 from the germline V gene are SGHRS and YFSETQ. The CDR3 spans 16 residues. DNA of the CDR3: TGCGCCAGCAGCACCTTAGCGGGGGGCCCGCAAGAGACCCAGTACTTC. This codes for CASSTLAGGPQETQYF. Looking up the rest from reference TRBV5-1 and TRBJ2-5 gives the full variable domain: KAGVTQTPRYLIKTRGQQVTLSCSPISGHRSVSWYQQTPGQGLQFLFEYFSETQRNKGNFPGRFSGRQFSNSRSEMNVSTLELGDSALYLCASSTLAGGPQETQYFGPGTRLLVL.

Concerning this clone: This sample includes further DNA sequences coding for the same CDR3. CDR3 amino acids: CASSLVVNTEAFF. The CDR3 DNA sequence: TGCGCCAGCAGCTTGGTGGTTAACACTGAAGCTTTCTTT. J is TRBJ1-1 and V is TRBV5-1; D is unclear. CDR1 and CDR2 (germline): SGHRS, YFSETQ. The CDR3 runs to 13 residues. Between the trimmed V and J ends, which lost 0 bases and 2 bases, there was a span of 5 bases.

For this clone: Other DNA sequences in the sample encode the same CDR3. This rearrangement joins TRBV5-5 to TRBJ2-2; D ambiguous. The germline V and J ends were trimmed by 4 bases and 1 base, with 2 bases remaining between them. This CDR3 is built from 12 residues. In germline, CDR1 is SGHKS, CDR2 YYEKEE (reference sequence). In nucleotides, the CDR3 is TGTGCCAGCAGCCGGAACACCGGGGAGCTGTTTTTT. It codes for CASSRNTGELFF.

This clone was detected many times. In nucleotides, the CDR3 is TGCGCCAGCAGTGGGGACAGGGGGAAAGCTTTCTTT. This gives the protein CASSGDRGKAFF. The chain has TRBV10-1 and TRBJ1-1; 11 nucleotides line up with TRBD1. J gave up 9 bases and V 4 bases, and 1 base lay outside the gene matches. This CDR3 has 12 residues. CDR1 and CDR2 from the germline V gene are WNHNN and SYGVQD (reference sequence).

This clone was counted a single time. This CDR3 is CASSTRTTNNNYGYTF. The CDR3 nucleotides read TGTGCCAGCAGCACTCGGACAACAAATAATAACTATGGCTACACCTTC. This chain joins TRBV11-2 and TRBJ1-2; maybe TRBD1 (5 bases). This CDR3 spans 16 amino acids. Germline assignment: CDR1 SGHAT and CDR2 FQNNGV. Trimming removed 5 bases from V and 1 base from J, with 17 bases in between.

This rearrangement joins TRBV4-3 to TRBJ2-7; D unresolved. V gave up 1 base and J gave up 2 bases, with 12 bases separating them. CDR1 and CDR2 (germline): LGHNA, YSLEER. CDR3 size: 15 residues. This chain's CDR3 is CASSQGGSGAYEQYF. CDR3 DNA sequence: TGCGCCAGCAGCCAAGGGGGATCTGGGGCCTACGAGCAGTACTTC.

The rearrangement links TRBV20-1 to TRBJ2-5; D gene unclear. Germline V lookup: CDR1 DFQATT, CDR2 SNEGSKA (reference sequence). Trimming took 2 bases from V and 5 from J, leaving 3 bases between them. CDR3 length equals 10 residues. Here the CDR3 reads CSARNETQYF. CDR3 sequence (DNA): TGCAGTGCTAGAAATGAGACCCAGTACTTC.